The rows below give T cell receptor beta chains drawn from one sample of a study of blood T cell repertoires in COVID-19. Assay used: immunoSEQ multiplex PCR; TCRdb lists only in-frame clones, some missing. The sample has under 350,000 clones, around 87% seen once; the top ten hold 1.3%. Specimen: peripheral blood. The receptors were gathered from a man aged 70-80 years with acute or convalescent COVID-19. Each CDR3 is given with its conserved first and last residue.

j_call	v_call	cdr3_length	cdr3_aa
TRBJ2-1	TRBV27	14	CASSSRQGSNEQFF
TRBJ1-3	TRBV9	16	CASTPDREISGNTIYF
TRBJ1-5	TRBV24-1	16	CATRAGTGKGNQPQHF
TRBJ1-1	TRBV20-1	17	CSASRTGGAVRATEAFF
TRBJ2-7	TRBV2	13	CASSEAGGREQYF
TRBJ1-2	TRBV2	14	CASRRGQVEWGYTF
TRBJ2-3	TRBV19	17	CASSRILAGASTDTQYF
TRBJ2-5	TRBV5-1	13	CASSLGGKETQYF
TRBJ2-1	TRBV7-2	16	CASSSPGRRRGNEQFF
TRBJ1-1	TRBV27	13	CASSFRGVTEAFF
TRBJ1-3	TRBV29-1	13	CSAIRGSGNTIYF
TRBJ2-7	TRBV6-5	14	CASRQGLYSYEQYF
TRBJ1-6	TRBV3-1/TRBV3-2	13	CASSPDRVSPLHF
TRBJ1-1	TRBV7-8	15	CASSLSRRSNTEAFF
TRBJ2-7	TRBV6-5	15	CASREGALIRYEQYF
TRBJ1-5	TRBV28	16	CASKPEGYYSNQPQHF
TRBJ2-7	TRBV21-1	15	CASSAIAGGVYEQYF
TRBJ2-1	TRBV28	16	CASSFLTGTGGDEQFF
TRBJ2-2	TRBV5-4	18	CASSGPSTGGPNTGELFF
TRBJ1-5	TRBV28	13	CASSLRGRQPQHF
TRBJ2-5	TRBV19	14	CASRASGNQETQYF
TRBJ2-7	TRBV6-2/TRBV6-3	17	CASSYSSARGLSYEQYF
TRBJ1-6	TRBV5-4	16	CASSLAMGQGDSPLHF
TRBJ2-1	TRBV5-1	16	CASSLEASGGHNEQFF
TRBJ2-3	TRBV18	14	CASSPPSSTDTQYF
TRBJ2-2	TRBV19	18	CASSIDLTGGVYTGELFF
TRBJ2-2	TRBV27	14	CATRIGSNTGELFF
TRBJ2-7	TRBV4-1	17	CASSPRDVAGGSYEQYF
TRBJ1-5	TRBV12-3/TRBV12-4	13	CASSRQGNQPQHF
TRBJ1-3	TRBV4-2	15	CASSQDGTEGNTIYF
TRBJ1-5	TRBV7-2	17	CASSMTQRTYSNQPQHF
TRBJ2-2	TRBV18	17	CASSPRSTGANTGELFF
TRBJ2-2	TRBV18	15	CASSLSGGSTGELFF
TRBJ2-7	TRBV5-6	13	CASSLPGFYEQYF
TRBJ2-3	TRBV30	13	CAWSVGLGDTQYF
TRBJ1-5	TRBV30	13	CAWSSTGSQPQHF
TRBJ2-2	TRBV3-1/TRBV3-2	13	CASSQVDTGELFF
TRBJ2-5	TRBV19	12	CASSVGPETQYF
TRBJ1-1	TRBV29-1	13	CSASPGQGTEAFF
TRBJ1-6	TRBV19	15	CASQMGTRLNSPLHF
TRBJ2-4	TRBV29-1	11	CSAGARDIQYF
TRBJ2-1	TRBV5-6	17	CASSLGGLAGVGYEQFF
TRBJ1-2	TRBV7-2	13	CASSSRQGYGYTF
TRBJ1-1	TRBV7-8	12	CASSLIYTEAFF
TRBJ1-3	TRBV28	17	CASSPEYSRGFRNTIYF
TRBJ1-2	TRBV28	13	CASSSTGDRGYTF
TRBJ1-2	TRBV5-4	15	CASSLAGQGMGGYTF
TRBJ2-3	TRBV30	15	CAWSPLAGSTDTQYF
TRBJ1-1	TRBV4-1	14	CASSLSGQGGEAFF